Listed below are T cell receptor beta chains from one sample, sequenced in a study of blood T cell repertoires in COVID-19. Profiled with immunoSEQ multiplex PCR; TCRdb holds only in-frame clones, not every one. The sample includes 200,000 to 250,000 clones, approximately 83% of them seen just once. The specimen was peripheral blood. These receptors were taken from a human donor in a cohort sampled during active COVID-19. Each CDR3 is given with its conserved first and last residue. D genes are given only for firm matches. Size values are once, few and many counts, or a class for expanded clones, and some rows have none.

V gene	clone size	D gene	CDR3 length	J gene	CDR3 DNA	CDR3 protein
TRBV7-2	.	TRBD2	17	TRBJ2-3	TGTGCCAGCAGCTTAGGCCGAGCGGGAGGGGGAACAGATACGCAGTATTTT	CASSLGRAGGGTDTQYF
TRBV24-1	.	TRBD2	14	TRBJ2-1	TGTGCCACCAGCGGACTAGCGGACTACAATGAGCAGTTCTTC	CATSGLADYNEQFF
TRBV3-1/TRBV3-2	.	.	14	TRBJ1-4	TGTGCCAGCAGCCAAAGGCGGGACTTGGAAAAACTGTTTTTT	CASSQRRDLEKLFF
TRBV7-9	once	TRBD2	16	TRBJ2-2	TGTGCCAGCAGCTTAATAGCGGGGGGGCCCACCGGGGAGCTGTTTTTT	CASSLIAGGPTGELFF
TRBV5-4	many	TRBD1	15	TRBJ1-2	TGTGCCAGCAGCTTAGCCGGGACAGGGAAAGGTGGCTACACCTTC	CASSLAGTGKGGYTF
TRBV9	.	TRBD2	15	TRBJ2-1	TGTGCCAGCAGCGTAGGTCTAGCGGGGAACAATGAGCAGTTCTTC	CASSVGLAGNNEQFF
TRBV27	.	TRBD1	16	TRBJ2-6	TGTGCCAGCAGTCCACAGGGGGCGTTTGGGGCCAACGTCCTGACTTTC	CASSPQGAFGANVLTF
TRBV7-9	.	TRBD2	17	TRBJ2-5	TGTGCCAGCAGCCTAGGGAAGCGGGGGGGCACGGGAGAGACCCAGTACTTC	CASSLGKRGGTGETQYF
TRBV7-2	.	TRBD2	14	TRBJ2-5	TGTGCCAGCAGCTTTCAGTTGGGGGGGGAGACCCAGTACTTC	CASSFQLGGETQYF
TRBV7-2	few	TRBD1	14	TRBJ2-7	TGTGCCAGCAGCCCGCGACAGGGGGCGGGGGAGCAGTACTTC	CASSPRQGAGEQYF
TRBV3-1/TRBV3-2	.	TRBD2	16	TRBJ2-3	TGTGCCAGCAGCCAGGGACTAGCGGAGCGCACAGATACGCAGTATTTT	CASSQGLAERTDTQYF
TRBV3-1/TRBV3-2	.	TRBD1	15	TRBJ1-2	TGTGCCAGCAGCCAAGTCGGACAGGAAAAGAATGGCTACACCTTC	CASSQVGQEKNGYTF
TRBV27	.	.	14	TRBJ1-5	TGTGCCAGCAGTTTAAATGGACAGCTCAGGCCCCAGCATTTT	CASSLNGQLRPQHF
TRBV28	.	TRBD1	14	TRBJ2-7	TGTGCCAGCAGTCCACGACAGGGGTTGAACGAGCAGTACTTC	CASSPRQGLNEQYF
TRBV5-1	.	.	14	TRBJ2-5	TGCGCCAGCAGCTTCCAGGGGAACAAAGAGACCCAGTACTTC	CASSFQGNKETQYF
TRBV12-2	once	.	14	TRBJ2-1	TGTGCAAGTTCAGGGAGGACAGGGAGAGGGGAGCAGTTCTTC	CASSGRTGRGEQFF
TRBV12-5	.	.	15	TRBJ1-5	TGTGCTAGTGGTGCCGAACAGGGCGTAGGGCAGCCCCAGCATTTT	CASGAEQGVGQPQHF
TRBV2	.	TRBD1	14	TRBJ2-7	TGTGCCCACCAAATCGGGACAGTCTCTAGAGAGCAGTACTTC	CAHQIGTVSREQYF
TRBV4-1	.	.	13	TRBJ1-1	TGCGCCAGCAGCATCCGGGAGAACACTGAAGCTTTCTTT	CASSIRENTEAFF
TRBV28	.	.	14	TRBJ2-7	TGTGCCAGCAGTCGGACTACCATGGCCTACGAGCAGTACTTC	CASSRTTMAYEQYF
TRBV3-1/TRBV3-2	.	.	13	TRBJ2-5	TGTGCCAGCAGCCAAACAGGAGGGAAGACCCAGTACTTC	CASSQTGGKTQYF
TRBV6-2/TRBV6-3	.	.	14	TRBJ2-5	TGTGCCAGCAGCCAGCCCCCAGGGTTTGAGACCCAGTACTTC	CASSQPPGFETQYF
TRBV19	.	TRBD1	16	TRBJ1-4	TGTGCCAGTAGTCCCCGAGGGACAGGGGACAATGAAAAACTGTTTTTT	CASSPRGTGDNEKLFF
TRBV5-1	once	TRBD1	15	TRBJ1-1	TGCGCCAGCAGCCAACCGGGACAGACGAACACTGAAGCTTTCTTT	CASSQPGQTNTEAFF